The 20 T cell receptor beta chains listed next were all sequenced from one sample in a study of blood T cell repertoires in COVID-19. Repertoires were generated with immunoSEQ multiplex PCR, while TCRdb's copy carries only in-frame clones and drops some. This table has over 150,000 clones, 76% appearing once. Material for sequencing was peripheral blood. The source is a woman older than 75 with acute or convalescent COVID-19.

The chain couples TRBV2 to TRBJ2-2, with a weak D call TRBD1 (6 bases). The CDR3 covers 14 residues. The V end was cut by 6 bases, the J end by 3 bases, with 11 bases between. Germline loops: CDR1 SNHLY, CDR2 FYNNEI. CDR3 coding DNA: TGTGCCAGCAGAGGGACAACCTACACCGGGGAGCTGTTTTTT. Amino acid sequence: CASRGTTYTGELFF.

J is TRBJ2-7 and V is TRBV12-3 or TRBV12-4, with a possible D match to TRBD2 (5 bases). With 5 bases removed from V and 2 bases from J, the gap between germline ends came to 10 bases. The CDR3 spans 13 residues. CDR3 protein: CASSPAGTYEQYF. The CDR3 nucleotides read TGTGCCAGCAGTCCCGCCGGGACCTACGAGCAGTACTTC.

The chain joins TRBV11-3 to TRBJ1-1; the match to TRBD1 covers 9 bases. The ends lost 5 bases at V and 5 bases at J; junction bases unmatched: 6. The V gene's germline CDR1 is SGHNT and CDR2 YENEEA. The CDR3 consists of 14 residues. The CDR3 sequence: CASSHGQGRTEAFF. The CDR3 bases are TGTGCCAGCAGCCACGGACAGGGGAGAACTGAAGCTTTCTTT. Filled out from reference TRBV11-3 and TRBJ1-1, the complete variable domain reads EAGVVQSPRYKIIEKKQPVAFWCNPISGHNTLYWYLQNLGQGPELLIRYENEEAVDDSQLPKDRFSAERLKGVDSTLKIQPAELGDSAVYLCASSHGQGRTEAFFGQGTRLTVV.

The V and J genes are TRBV2 and TRBJ1-1, with D perhaps matching TRBD1 (5 bases). Germline values: CDR1 SNHLY, CDR2 FYNNEI. The CDR3 loop spans 12 amino acids. Deletions cut 4 bases from V and 4 bases from J, with 7 bases between. DNA for the CDR3: TGTGCCAGCAGTGCTCAGGGCACTGAAGCTTTCTTT. It yields the protein CASSAQGTEAFF.

The chain links TRBV6-2 or TRBV6-3 to TRBJ1-6; D is perhaps TRBD1 (5 bases). This CDR3 has 17 residues. Per the germline V gene, CDR1 is MNHEY and CDR2 is SVGEGT. The germline V and J ends were trimmed by 0 bases and 3 bases, with 12 bases remaining between them. The chain's CDR3 is CASSYSGGFSYNSPLHF. The CDR3 DNA follows: TGTGCCAGCAGTTACTCCGGGGGATTCAGCTATAATTCACCCCTCCACTTT.

This clone has a handful of counts. The genes are TRBV12-3 or TRBV12-4 and TRBJ1-1, with D uncertain. CDR3 length: 13 amino acids. V lost 1 base to trimming and J lost 13 bases, with 16 bases between them. CDR3 in amino acids: CASSLEVIGNGFF. The CDR3 nucleotides are TGTGCCAGCAGTTTAGAGGTAATCGGGAATGGTTTCTTT.

V and J are TRBV6-5 and TRBJ2-1; 15 bases fit TRBD2. V lost 7 bases, J lost 15 bases, and 7 bases stayed unmatched. Germline values: CDR1 MNHEY, CDR2 SVGAGI. The CDR3 runs to 13 residues. The CDR3 DNA reads TGTGCCAGCAAACCGGGACTAGCGGGAGGTATGTTCTTC. Protein: CASKPGLAGGMFF.

The CDR3 spells CASSYEAQPQHF. Here the CDR3 DNA reads TGTGCCAGCAGTTACGAAGCTCAGCCCCAGCATTTT. The chain combines TRBV6-6 with TRBJ1-5, with D unclear. The CDR3 consists of 12 residues. The V gene's germline CDR1 is MNHNY and CDR2 SVGAGI (reference sequence). Trimming shortened V by 2 bases and J by 6 bases, and 5 bases separated the two germline ends.

This clone was detected once. V and J are TRBV3-1 (or the pseudogene TRBV3-2) and TRBJ1-2; D ambiguous. In germline, CDR1 is LGHDT, CDR2 YNNKEL (reference sequence). The CDR3 has 16 residues. With 0 bases removed from V and 2 bases from J, the gap between germline ends came to 13 bases. CDR3 loop: CASSQESGSWNYGYTF. The CDR3 nucleotides read TGTGCCAGCAGCCAAGAGTCGGGTTCGTGGAACTATGGCTACACCTTC.

This clone occurred once. The rearrangement joins TRBV10-3 to TRBJ1-6, with D unclear. Trimming took 7 bases from V and 9 from J, leaving 13 bases between them. Germline V gene data show CDR1 as ENHRY and CDR2 as SYGVKD. The CDR3 covers 13 residues. The CDR3 DNA reads as TGTGCCATCACCCTCGAGAGTGGTTCACCCCTCCACTTT. Translated: CAITLESGSPLHF.

V and J are TRBV5-1 and TRBJ2-6; 9 nucleotides agree with TRBD1. Germline V gene data show CDR1 as SGHRS and CDR2 as YFSETQ. V gave up 3 bases and J gave up 0 bases; unmatched junction bases: 10. The CDR3 contains 19 residues. The CDR3 reads CASSSRRGQGVSGANVLTF. Here the CDR3 DNA reads TGCGCCAGCAGCTCCAGGCGGGGACAGGGAGTCTCTGGGGCCAACGTCCTGACTTTC. The full variable domain, in which reference TRBV5-1 and TRBJ2-6 provide the parts outside the CDR3, is KAGVTQTPRYLIKTRGQQVTLSCSPISGHRSVSWYQQTPGQGLQFLFEYFSETQRNKGNFPGRFSGRQFSNSRSEMNVSTLELGDSALYLCASSSRRGQGVSGANVLTFGAGSRLTVL.

The genes are TRBV3-1 (or the pseudogene TRBV3-2) and TRBJ1-2; D might be TRBD1 (5 bases). Germline assignment: CDR1 LGHDT and CDR2 YNNKEL (reference sequence). V lost 0 bases and J 4 bases, leaving 15 bases between the germline ends. This CDR3 comprises 16 residues. The CDR3 DNA sequence: TGTGCCAGCAGCCAAGATTTTGACAGCGACTTCTATGGCTACACCTTC. As protein: CASSQDFDSDFYGYTF.

V usage is TRBV6-5 and J usage is TRBJ1-3, with D uncertain. From germline, CDR1 is MNHEY and CDR2 SVGAGI. The CDR3 runs to 14 residues. The V end was cut by 2 bases, the J end by 4 bases, with 9 bases between. The CDR3 reads CASSYRAGGNTIYF. The CDR3 DNA reads as TGTGCCAGCAGTTACCGGGCGGGGGGAAACACCATATATTTT.

This clone occurred once. The chain employs TRBV2 and TRBJ2-5; D uncertain. CDR3 length: 13 amino acids. The germline V gene encodes CDR1 SNHLY and CDR2 FYNNEI. Trimming removed 1 base from V and 5 bases from J, with 8 bases in between. The CDR3 nucleotides are TGTGCCAGCAGTGAAGACCTGCGGGAGACCCAGTACTTC. It codes for CASSEDLRETQYF.

This rearrangement joins TRBV19 to TRBJ1-4, with D possibly TRBD1 on 5 matching bases. Germline CDR1 and CDR2: LNHDA and SQIVND (reference sequence). V was shortened by 9 bases and J by 6 bases, with 11 bases between the two germline ends. The CDR3 totals 12 residues. The CDR3, as DNA: TGTGCCAGCCCCGCAGGGTATGAAAAACTGTTTTTT. Residues: CASPAGYEKLFF.

This clone showed up just a few times. The chain couples TRBV7-9 to TRBJ2-7; tentatively, D is TRBD2 (5 bases). Germline CDR1 reads SEHNR; CDR2 reads FQNEAQ (reference sequence). The CDR3 is 12 amino acids. V was trimmed by 1 base and J by 6 bases, leaving 7 bases between them. The CDR3 coding sequence is TGTGCCAGCAGCTTAGTAGGGAGCGAGCAGTACTTC. Translated: CASSLVGSEQYF. Drawing the rest from reference TRBV7-9 and TRBJ2-7, the complete variable domain is DTGVSQNPRHKITKRGQNVTFRCDPISEHNRLYWYRQTLGQGPEFLTYFQNEAQLEKSRLLSDRFSAERPKGSFSTLEIQRTEQGDSAMYLCASSLVGSEQYFGPGTRLTVT.

V gene TRBV7-9 combines with J gene TRBJ1-6; D call uncertain. Germline V gives CDR1 SEHNR, CDR2 FQNEAQ (reference sequence). V lost 5 bases to trimming and J lost 8 bases, with 10 bases between them. This CDR3 contains 13 residues. The CDR3 DNA is TGTGCCAGCAGCACCGACACGTATTCACCCCTCCACTTT. Translated: CASSTDTYSPLHF.

The chain carries TRBV19 and TRBJ1-3; D might be TRBD1 (6 bases). This CDR3 contains 15 residues. Trimming left V 3 bases short and J 0 bases short, with 9 bases between. Germline values: CDR1 LNHDA, CDR2 SQIVND (reference sequence). CDR3 amino acids: CASSMTDSSGNTIYF. CDR3 bases: TGTGCCAGTAGTATGACGGACAGCTCTGGAAACACCATATATTTT.

V usage is TRBV6-5 and J usage is TRBJ2-5; perhaps TRBD2 as D (6 bases). There are 11 residues in the CDR3. The ends were cut back, 5 bases at V and 9 bases at J, with 10 bases in the middle. The germline gives CDR1 MNHEY, CDR2 SVGAGI. The CDR3 DNA is TGTGCCAGCAGTCCCTCGGGGGCCCAGTACTTC. Residues: CASSPSGAQYF.

V gene TRBV4-2 combines with J gene TRBJ1-2; TRBD1 agrees at 7 bases. The CDR3 loop spans 15 amino acids. Germline V gene sequence: CDR1 LGHNA, CDR2 YNFKEQ. V lost 3 bases to trimming and J lost 3 bases; unmatched junction nucleotides: 7. CDR3 coding DNA: TGTGCCAGCAGCCAGGACAGGACAGATTACTATGGCTACACCTTC. It encodes CASSQDRTDYYGYTF.